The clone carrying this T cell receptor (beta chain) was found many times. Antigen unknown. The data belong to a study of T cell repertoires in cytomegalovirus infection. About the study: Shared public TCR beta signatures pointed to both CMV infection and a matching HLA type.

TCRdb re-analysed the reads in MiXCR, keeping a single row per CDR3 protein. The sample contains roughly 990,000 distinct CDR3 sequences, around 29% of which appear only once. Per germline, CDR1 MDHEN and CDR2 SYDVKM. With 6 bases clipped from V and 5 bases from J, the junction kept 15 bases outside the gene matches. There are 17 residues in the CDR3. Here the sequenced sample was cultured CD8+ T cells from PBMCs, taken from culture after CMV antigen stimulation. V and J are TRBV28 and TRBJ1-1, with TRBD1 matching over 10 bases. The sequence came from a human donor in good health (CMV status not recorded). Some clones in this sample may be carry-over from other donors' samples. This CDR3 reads CASREIGTGVTSTEAFF. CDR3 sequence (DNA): TGTGCCAGCAGAGAGATCGGGACAGGGGTGACCTCGACTGAAGCTTTCTTT.